This entry lists 20 T cell receptor beta chains sequenced from one sample in a study of cytomegalovirus exposure and HLA in healthy donors. The data were produced by immunoSEQ multiplex PCR, yet TCRdb's version contains in-frame clones alone and is incomplete. Counted here are around 180,000 clones, around 88% occurring once; the ten biggest clones make up more than 1.1%. The sequencing input was PBMCs. These receptors were obtained from a woman between 18 and 29 years old in good health and CMV-seronegative.

Note on this clone: Germline and junction disagree at one end, which may indicate a read error. The chain carries TRBV7-2 and TRBJ1-2; a possible D gene is TRBD1 (6 bases). The CDR3 loop spans 13 amino acids. Germline V gene data show CDR1 as SGHTA and CDR2 as FQGNSA. The CDR3 DNA sequence: TGTGCCAGCAGTTTAGGGCGACAGGATGGCTACACCTTC. Its protein product is CASSLGRQDGYTF.

The chain has TRBV6-1 and TRBJ2-7, with D perhaps TRBD1 (6 bases). Germline V gives CDR1 MNHNS, CDR2 SASEGT. V lost 5 bases to trimming and J lost 4 bases, with 12 bases between them. The CDR3 totals 13 residues. CDR3 region: CASSLQGTYEQYF. The CDR3 DNA reads as TGTGCCAGCAGTTTACAGGGCACGTACGAGCAGTACTTC.

The chain links TRBV5-1 to TRBJ2-3; 11 nucleotides line up with TRBD2. The CDR3 totals 18 residues. J lost 2 bases, V lost 4 bases, and 12 bases had no gene match. Germline values: CDR1 SGHRS, CDR2 YFSETQ. Here the CDR3 reads CASSGGLAGGAATDTQYF. The CDR3 DNA sequence: TGCGCCAGCAGCGGCGGGCTAGCGGGAGGTGCGGCCACAGATACGCAGTATTTT. The full variable domain, rest sourced from reference TRBV5-1 and TRBJ2-3, is KAGVTQTPRYLIKTRGQQVTLSCSPISGHRSVSWYQQTPGQGLQFLFEYFSETQRNKGNFPGRFSGRQFSNSRSEMNVSTLELGDSALYLCASSGGLAGGAATDTQYFGPGTRLTVL.

About this clone: The germline gene is not matched at one end of the junction; a read error may be the cause. This chain connects TRBV6-5 to TRBJ1-5; D unclear. CDR1 and CDR2 from the germline V gene are MNHEY and SVGAGI. This CDR3 spans 13 amino acids. The DNA for the CDR3 is TGTGCCAGCACTACTTCGCCTAATCAACCCCAGCATTTT. Amino acids: CASTTSPNQPQHF.

The rearrangement uses TRBV7-2 and TRBJ2-7, with 10 bases that match TRBD1. Looked up from germline, CDR1 is SGHTA and CDR2 is FQGNSA. CDR3 length equals 14 residues. V shed 10 bases and J 4 bases; nucleotides not matched to a gene: 10. The CDR3: CATQSGTGDYEQYF. The CDR3, as DNA: TGTGCCACCCAGTCGGGGACAGGGGATTACGAGCAGTACTTC. Together with reference TRBV7-2 and TRBJ2-7, the CDR3 gives the full variable domain: GAGVSQSPSNKVTEKGKDVELRCDPISGHTALYWYRQSLGQGLEFLIYFQGNSAPDKSGLPSDRFSAERTGGSVSTLTIQRTQQEDSAVYLCATQSGTGDYEQYFGPGTRLTVT.

This clone has a single count. The chain carries TRBV15 and TRBJ2-7; D possibly corresponds to TRBD2 (5 bases). This CDR3 comprises 18 residues. V dropped 0 bases and J dropped 0 bases, with 18 bases sitting between them. The germline CDR1 and CDR2 sequences are LNHNV and YYDKDF (reference sequence). CDR3 bases: TGTGCCACCAGCAGAGATTCAGGAGGTAGTCCGAGCTCCTACGAGCAGTACTTC. Amino acid sequence: CATSRDSGGSPSSYEQYF. The full variable domain, its missing parts supplied by reference TRBV15 and TRBJ2-7, is DAMVIQNPRYQVTQFGKPVTLSCSQTLNHNVMYWYQQKSSQAPKLLFHYYDKDFNNEADTPDNFQSRRPNTSFCFLDIRSPGLGDTAMYLCATSRDSGGSPSSYEQYFGPGTRLTVT.

The chain uses TRBV2 and TRBJ2-1; 8 nucleotides line up with TRBD1. The V segment lost 2 bases and the J segment 7 bases; nucleotides outside the gene matches: 7. The CDR3 length is 15 residues. Germline V gene sequence: CDR1 SNHLY, CDR2 FYNNEI. The CDR3 sequence is CASSEQGAGGNEQFF. The DNA of the CDR3 is TGTGCCAGCAGTGAACAGGGGGCGGGTGGTAATGAGCAGTTCTTC.

This chain connects TRBV5-4 to TRBJ2-7; 9 nucleotides agree with TRBD1. This CDR3 spans 15 amino acids. V lost 3 bases to trimming and J lost 6 bases; unmatched junction nucleotides: 10. Germline V gene sequence: CDR1 SGHNT, CDR2 YYREEE (reference sequence). The chain's CDR3 is CASSSPQGALPEQYF. The CDR3 nucleotides are TGTGCCAGCAGCTCGCCACAGGGGGCCCTGCCCGAGCAGTACTTC.

This chain uses TRBV7-9 with TRBJ2-3; D uncertain. CDR1 SEHNR and CDR2 FQNEAQ come from the germline V gene (reference sequence). V was trimmed by 2 bases and J by 0 bases, leaving 15 bases between them. The CDR3 runs to 17 residues. The CDR3 region has the DNA TGTGCCAGCAGCTTATCCAAGAGAATGATTAGCACAGATACGCAGTATTTT. Protein: CASSLSKRMISTDTQYF. The variable domain in full, with the rest retrieved from reference TRBV7-9 and TRBJ2-3, is DTGVSQNPRHKITKRGQNVTFRCDPISEHNRLYWYRQTLGQGPEFLTYFQNEAQLEKSRLLSDRFSAERPKGSFSTLEIQRTEQGDSAMYLCASSLSKRMISTDTQYFGPGTRLTVL.

This chain uses TRBV5-6 with TRBJ2-7; 8 bases are a match to TRBD1. Trimming removed 2 bases from V and 2 bases from J; junction bases left unmatched: 3. Germline V gene sequence: CDR1 SGHDT, CDR2 YYEEEE. The CDR3 consists of 14 residues. The DNA of the CDR3 is TGTGCCAGCAGCTTAGCAGGGGGCGCCTACGAGCAGTACTTC. It encodes CASSLAGGAYEQYF. The full variable domain, in which reference TRBV5-6 and TRBJ2-7 provide the parts outside the CDR3, is DAGVTQSPTHLIKTRGQQVTLRCSPKSGHDTVSWYQQALGQGPQFIFQYYEEEERQRGNFPDRFSGHQFPNYSSELNVNALLLGDSALYLCASSLAGGAYEQYFGPGTRLTVT.

This clone was seen only once. The CDR3 sequence is CASSPTDTQYF. In DNA form, the CDR3 reads TGTGCCAGCAGCCCGACAGATACGCAGTATTTT. The chain employs TRBV7-7 and TRBJ2-3; D not resolved. The CDR3 consists of 11 residues. V was cut by 5 bases and J by 3 bases, with 3 bases left in between. In germline, CDR1 is SSHAT, CDR2 FNYEAQ (reference sequence). The full variable domain, in which reference TRBV7-7 and TRBJ2-3 provide the parts outside the CDR3, is GAGVSQSPRYKVTKRGQDVTLRCDPISSHATLYWYQQALGQGPEFLTYFNYEAQPDKSGLPSDRFSAERPEGSISTLTIQRTEQRDSAMYRCASSPTDTQYFGPGTRLTVL.

The gene calls are TRBV6-5 and TRBJ1-4; 10 bases are a match to TRBD1. The trim removed 6 bases at V and 8 bases at J, leaving 6 bases unmatched. CDR3 length equals 14 residues. CDR1 MNHEY and CDR2 SVGAGI come from the germline V gene. The CDR3 sequence: CASSRGTGVEKLFF. CDR3 in DNA: TGTGCCAGCAGCCGCGGGACAGGGGTAGAAAAACTGTTTTTT.

This clone was seen only once. V usage is TRBV9 and J usage is TRBJ2-3; 10 nucleotides match TRBD2. CDR1 is SGDLS, CDR2 YYNGEE, per germline. V trimming: 3 bases; J trimming: 2 bases; junction bases outside the gene matches: 3. This CDR3 has 15 residues. CDR3 coding DNA: TGTGCCAGCAGCGCGACTAGCGGGTTCACAGATACGCAGTATTTT. Translated, it gives CASSATSGFTDTQYF.

This rearrangement joins TRBV30 to TRBJ2-7, with D hard to call. The germline gives CDR1 GTSNPN, CDR2 SVGIG (reference sequence). CDR3 length: 13 residues. V lost 2 bases and J lost 2, with 10 bases in between. This chain's CDR3 is CAWSLSSTYEQYF. The CDR3 DNA is TGTGCCTGGAGTCTGAGTAGCACCTACGAGCAGTACTTC.

The chain joins TRBV10-3 to TRBJ2-5; D perhaps matches TRBD1 (6 bases). V lost 0 bases and J 2 bases, leaving 16 bases between the germline ends. The germline V gene has CDR1 ENHRY and CDR2 SYGVKD. The CDR3 has 17 amino acids. This chain's CDR3 is CAISESTSQRGQETQYF. The CDR3 coding sequence is TGTGCCATCAGTGAGTCGACCTCGCAGAGGGGGCAAGAGACCCAGTACTTC.

This clone was seen only a few times. The CDR3 coding sequence is TGCGCCAGCAGCCAGGGGACAGTTTCCTACGAGCAGTACTTC. This codes for CASSQGTVSYEQYF. This chain uses TRBV4-1 with TRBJ2-7, with TRBD1 identical over 7 bases. Trimming took 3 bases from V and 1 from J; bases not matched to a gene: 3. Per the germline V gene, CDR1 is MGHRA and CDR2 is YSYEKL. The CDR3 is 14 amino acids.

This chain joins TRBV7-6 and TRBJ1-6; the D is unclear. In germline, CDR1 is SGHVS, CDR2 FNYEAQ. Trimming took off 10 bases at V and 7 bases at J, with 2 bases between the two ends. The CDR3 has 9 residues. DNA for the CDR3: TGTGCCACGAATTCACCCCTCCACTTT. Translating gives CATNSPLHF. The full variable domain, its missing parts supplied by reference TRBV7-6 and TRBJ1-6, is GAGVSQSPRYKVTKRGQDVALRCDPISGHVSLYWYRQALGQGPEFLTYFNYEAQQDKSGLPNDRFSAERPEGSISTLTIQRTEQRDSAMYRCATNSPLHFGNGTRLTVT.

The chain combines TRBV7-2 with TRBJ1-5, with TRBD1 matching 7 bases. The junction had 3 bases not matched to a gene; V was cut back by 1 base and J by 3 bases. CDR3 length equals 15 residues. CDR1 is SGHTA and CDR2 is FQGNSA in the germline V gene. CDR3 in DNA: TGTGCCAGCAGCTTAGGGACAGGACTCAATCAGCCCCAGCATTTT. This encodes CASSLGTGLNQPQHF.

This chain connects TRBV5-5 to TRBJ2-1; 8 bases line up with TRBD2. Germline trimming cut 2 bases from V and 8 bases from J; bases unmatched to any gene: 9. The CDR3 runs to 15 residues. Germline CDR1 reads SGHKS; CDR2 reads YYEKEE (reference sequence). The CDR3 nucleotides are TGTGCCAGCAGCTTTGGGAGCGGGGGTAGTGATGAGCAGTTCTTC. This gives the protein CASSFGSGGSDEQFF.

The V gene is TRBV4-1, the J gene TRBJ2-3; 9 bases match TRBD2. The CDR3 totals 16 residues. Unmatched junction bases numbered 7, after V lost 4 bases and J lost 2 bases. The germline gives CDR1 MGHRA, CDR2 YSYEKL. The CDR3 reads CASSPGGGVATDTQYF. The CDR3 DNA reads as TGCGCCAGCAGCCCTGGCGGGGGGGTTGCCACAGATACGCAGTATTTT.